The clone carrying this TCR beta chain turned up a few times. Given a much more abundant clone one base away, this may be a read error. Since the CDR3 does not end with the conserved phenylalanine or tryptophan, this likely comes from a read error. The V gene lost 5 bases and the J gene lost 5 bases, with 16 bases spanning the gap. Germline CDR1 reads SEHNR; CDR2 reads FQNEAQ (reference sequence). This CDR3 spans 14 amino acids. The sample is drawn from a study of tumor-infiltrating lymphocytes in primary liver carcinoma. Unsorted whole blood supplied the blood RNA, and germline DNA was isolated too. cDNA specific to TCR beta was made from about 550 ng of total RNA, with a constant-region primer employed for priming. The TCR beta library was amplified through three nested multiplex PCR rounds in a modified ARM-PCR procedure. The first two PCR rounds, around 10 cycles each, used TRBV1-TRBV30 forward primers and a C-beta reverse primer. TCRdb reprocessed the multiplex PCR reads via MiXCR and lists one record per CDR3 protein. This sample has more than 150,000 distinct CDR3 sequences; less than 65% occur once, and the top ten carry roughly 76%.

The rearrangement joins TRBV7-9 to TRBJ2-7; D is perhaps TRBD1 (6 bases). The material sequenced was peripheral blood. This TCR derives from a man aged 40-55 years with primary liver carcinoma and hepatitis B virus infection. CDR3 nucleotides: TGTGCCAGCAGCGGGGACACCGGTAAAGACGAGCAGTACTTA. Translation: CASSGDTGKDEQYL.